One and the same sample provided the 29 T cell receptor beta chains below, sequenced in a study of blood T cells in healthy people across ages. Combining a sample-barcoded 5' primer with a J-beta primer mix, a second PCR ran for roughly 6 to 11 cycles. TCRdb re-derived calls from the 5' RACE reads in MiXCR, one entry per CDR3 protein. The data hold hundreds of thousands of distinct CDR3 sequences, with about 28% observed a single time. Material: blood. These receptors all stem from a woman aged 80 or older in good health.

The chain employs TRBV5-1 and TRBJ2-1, with a tentative D call TRBD1 (5 bases). The CDR3 loop spans 16 amino acids. The germline V gene has CDR1 SGHRS and CDR2 YFSETQ. Trimming stripped 1 base from V and 0 bases from J, with 11 bases between. CDR3 in amino acids: CASSLPRGSSYNEQFF. In nucleotides, the CDR3 is TGCGCCAGCAGCTTGCCTAGGGGATCCTCCTACAATGAGCAGTTCTTC.

This clonotype appeared a few times. This sequence may be a read error, since a much larger clone differs from it by one base. The chain joins TRBV5-6 to TRBJ2-6; TRBD1 might be the D (5 bases). The CDR3 runs to 15 residues. The germline V gene has CDR1 SGHDT and CDR2 YYEEEE. CDR3 in DNA: TGTGCCAGCAGACCGGGCGTACAGGCGGCCAACGTCCGGACTTTC. Translation: CASRPGVQAANVRTF.

This clonotype was observed a single time. The genes are TRBV6-5 and TRBJ2-2; perhaps TRBD1 as D (6 bases). Trimming removed 9 bases at V and 4 bases at J, with 18 bases between. CDR1 MNHEY and CDR2 SVGAGI come from the germline V gene. The CDR3 is made up of 15 amino acids. Here the CDR3 DNA reads TGTGCCAGTAGGTACTCCGGGACACCCACCGGGGAGCTGTTTTTT. Amino acid sequence: CASRYSGTPTGELFF.

In this sample, this clonotype turned up a few times. A much larger clone differs by one base, so this may be a read error. The chain carries TRBV20-1 and TRBJ2-1, with D unresolved. CDR1 is DFQATT and CDR2 is SNEGSKA in the germline V gene (reference sequence). The CDR3 is 14 amino acids. Here the CDR3 reads CSARKAQSYDEQFF. CDR3 coding DNA: TGCAGTGCTAGAAAAGCACAGTCCTACGATGAGCAGTTCTTC.

This chain links TRBV10-3 with TRBJ1-5; 7 bases align to TRBD1. The length of the CDR3 is 15 residues. Losses at the gene ends were 3 bases for V and 4 bases for J; bases not matched to a gene: 6. Germline-derived CDR1 and CDR2 are ENHRY and SYGVKD. Here the CDR3 DNA reads TGTGCCATCAGTGATGAGGGGGCGGTAAATCAGCCCCAGCATTTT. It codes for CAISDEGAVNQPQHF.

V gene TRBV13 combines with J gene TRBJ2-1; 7 positions match TRBD1. The CDR3 consists of 14 residues. Unmatched junction bases numbered 5, after V lost 4 bases and J lost 5 bases. From germline, CDR1 is PRHDT and CDR2 FYEKMQ (reference sequence). This chain's CDR3 is CASSSRGHDNEQFF. CDR3 DNA: TGTGCCAGCAGCTCTAGGGGGCACGACAATGAGCAGTTCTTC.

This clonotype was detected only a few times. A much larger clonotype is one base distant, so this may be a read error. The chain uses TRBV7-2 and TRBJ2-5, with no clear D. Germline V CDR1 and CDR2: SGHTA, FQGNSA. Trimming pared 3 bases from V and 5 bases from J, leaving 7 bases between. The CDR3 extends over 12 amino acids. The CDR3 region is CASSFRCETQYF. In nucleotides, the CDR3 is TGTGCCAGCAGCTTCAGGTGCGAGACCCAGTACTTC.

The rearrangement links TRBV5-5 to TRBJ1-2; D not resolved. CDR3 length: 14 residues. The germline V and J ends were trimmed by 5 bases and 4 bases, with 15 bases remaining between them. Looked up from germline, CDR1 is SGHKS and CDR2 is YYEKEE (reference sequence). The CDR3 DNA reads TGTGCCAGCAGGATGGACTGGGCGGGCTATGGCTACACCTTC. Its protein is CASRMDWAGYGYTF.

The chain has TRBV6-2 or TRBV6-3 and TRBJ1-2; D gene ambiguous. CDR1 is MNHEY, CDR2 SVGEGT, per germline. Trimming stripped 7 bases from V and 2 bases from J, with 11 bases between. The CDR3 totals 13 residues. The chain's CDR3 is CASKRQQNYGYTF. The CDR3 nucleotides read TGTGCCAGCAAACGGCAGCAAAACTATGGCTACACCTTC.

A few counts support this clonotype. The V call is TRBV24-1, the J call TRBJ1-1; D gene unclear. Germline V gene data show CDR1 as KGHDR and CDR2 as SFDVKD. V was clipped by 3 bases and J by 5 bases, with 15 bases between them. The CDR3 length is 15 residues. The CDR3 loop is CATSDTNKRGTEAFF. The CDR3 DNA reads as TGTGCCACCAGTGATACGAATAAAAGAGGGACTGAAGCTTTCTTT.

This clonotype was seen ten or more times. Here the CDR3 DNA reads TGTGCCAGCAGGATACAGGCGAGGGGCTACACCTTC. Protein: CASRIQARGYTF. The chain is built from TRBV28 and TRBJ1-2, with D possibly being TRBD1 (5 bases). The CDR3 spans 12 residues. Trimming removed 6 bases at V and 8 bases at J, with 13 bases between. Germline V gives CDR1 MDHEN, CDR2 SYDVKM.

Ten or more counts support this clonotype. V and J are TRBV15 and TRBJ2-1, with 7 nucleotides matching TRBD1. Per germline, CDR1 LNHNV and CDR2 YYDKDF (reference sequence). After removal of 3 bases from V and 7 bases from J, the junction contained 18 bases not matched to a gene. The CDR3 loop spans 18 amino acids. CDR3 coding DNA: TGTGCCACCAGCAGGAAATTGGGACAGACTTCTAGGGGGAATGAGCAGTTCTTC. Translated, it gives CATSRKLGQTSRGNEQFF.

The chain recombines TRBV7-9 with TRBJ1-2, with D possibly matching TRBD1 (5 bases). Trimming removed 5 bases from V and 4 bases from J, with 11 bases in between. The CDR3 loop spans 13 amino acids. From germline, CDR1 is SEHNR and CDR2 FQNEAQ (reference sequence). As DNA, the CDR3 is TGTGCCAGCAGCACCGACAGCACCTATGGCTACACCTTC. Protein: CASSTDSTYGYTF. The variable domain in full, with the rest retrieved from reference TRBV7-9 and TRBJ1-2, is DTGVSQNPRHKITKRGQNVTFRCDPISEHNRLYWYRQTLGQGPEFLTYFQNEAQLEKSRLLSDRFSAERPKGSFSTLEIQRTEQGDSAMYLCASSTDSTYGYTFGSGTRLTVV.

This clonotype was found many times. J is TRBJ1-2 and V is TRBV7-9; D possibly corresponds to TRBD1 (6 bases). CDR1 is SEHNR and CDR2 is FQNEAQ in the germline V gene (reference sequence). Trimming removed 4 bases at V and 0 bases at J, with 9 bases between. This CDR3 has 14 amino acids. The CDR3 DNA reads TGTGCCAGCAGCTCGGGACACTCTAACTATGGCTACACCTTC. This encodes CASSSGHSNYGYTF.

This clonotype was found a few times. CDR3 bases: TGTGCCAGCAGCTTGCCCTACCGGACCAATGAGCAGTTCTTC. Protein: CASSLPYRTNEQFF. The chain uses TRBV7-9 and TRBJ2-1, with D unclear. The CDR3 consists of 14 residues. Germline assignment: CDR1 SEHNR and CDR2 FQNEAQ (reference sequence). V shed 3 bases and J shed 6 bases, with 12 bases lying between them.

This clonotype was seen at least ten times. The J gene is TRBJ2-6, the V gene TRBV12-3 or TRBV12-4, with TRBD1 matching 7 bases. With 3 bases clipped from V and 2 bases from J, the junction kept 1 base outside the gene matches. CDR3 size: 15 residues. In DNA form, the CDR3 reads TGTGCCAGCAGTTTCAGGGGGACTGGGGCCAACGTCCTGACTTTC. This translates into CASSFRGTGANVLTF.

This chain uses TRBV6-2 or TRBV6-3 with TRBJ2-4; D is undetermined. The germline gives CDR1 MNHEY, CDR2 SVGEGT. V was shortened by 6 bases and J by 0 bases, with 9 bases between the two germline ends. The CDR3 length is 14 residues. DNA of the CDR3: TGTGCCAGCAGCTCCGGTATAGCCAAAAACATTCAGTACTTC. Residues: CASSSGIAKNIQYF.

A word on this clonotype: This may be a read error, as it is one base from a much larger clone. V and J are TRBV5-1 and TRBJ2-6; 10 bases line up with TRBD1. This CDR3 region has 17 residues. CDR1 is SGHRS and CDR2 is YFSETQ in the germline V gene. The DNA for the CDR3 is TGCGCCAGCAGCGTGACAGGGGGCAGCTCTGGGGCCAACGTCCGGACTTTC. Translation: CASSVTGGSSGANVRTF.

This clonotype was counted ten times or more. The V call is TRBV30, the J call TRBJ2-3, with 12 bases lining up with TRBD2. Germline CDR1 reads GTSNPN; CDR2 reads SVGIG (reference sequence). CDR3 length: 15 residues. DNA for the CDR3: TGTGTCTCGACTACTAGCGGGGGGAATACAGATACGCAGTATTTT. Protein product: CVSTTSGGNTDTQYF. Combining the CDR3 with reference TRBV30 and TRBJ2-3 gives the whole variable domain SQTIHQWPATLVQPVGSPLSLECTVEGTSNPNLYWYRQAAGRGLQLLFYSVGIGQISSEVPQNLSASRPQDRQFILSSKKLLLSDSGFYLCVSTTSGGNTDTQYFGPGTRLTVL.

J is TRBJ1-2 and V is TRBV5-1; TRBD1 is a possible D gene (6 bases). Per germline, CDR1 SGHRS and CDR2 YFSETQ. The CDR3 spans 14 residues. V lost 1 base and J 1 base, leaving 8 bases between the germline ends. CDR3 protein: CASSLRQDNYGYTF. Here the CDR3 DNA reads TGCGCCAGCAGCTTGCGACAGGATAACTATGGCTACACCTTC.

In regard to this clonotype: It may be a read error: a sequence one base away is much more abundant. The V gene is TRBV21-1, the J gene TRBJ2-7; TRBD1 reflects the table's D call only, with no check against the DNA. TRBV21-1 is a listed pseudogene. The CDR3 spans 15 residues. The CDR3 is CACSKDGGGLREQYF. DNA of the CDR3: TGTGCCTGCAGCAAAGATGGGGGTGGTCTGCGCGAGCAGTACTTC.

This chain connects TRBV9 to TRBJ2-1, with D possibly TRBD2 on 5 matching bases. In germline, CDR1 is SGDLS, CDR2 YYNGEE. V was clipped by 6 bases and J by 3 bases, with 13 bases between them. CDR3 length equals 14 residues. The CDR3 DNA reads TGTGCCAGCACCCCCGGGGAGAGCTACAATGAGCAGTTCTTC. Encoded protein: CASTPGESYNEQFF.

The V gene is TRBV7-2, the J gene TRBJ2-7, with 8 bases identical to TRBD2. Trimming removed 4 bases from V and 0 bases from J; junction bases left unmatched: 8. CDR1 SGHTA and CDR2 FQGNSA come from the germline V gene. The CDR3 contains 16 residues. CDR3: CASSSLSGGDSYEQYF. CDR3 DNA sequence: TGTGCCAGCAGCTCATTGAGCGGGGGCGACTCCTACGAGCAGTACTTC. The variable domain in full, completed from reference TRBV7-2 and TRBJ2-7, reads GAGVSQSPSNKVTEKGKDVELRCDPISGHTALYWYRQSLGQGLEFLIYFQGNSAPDKSGLPSDRFSAERTGGSVSTLTIQRTQQEDSAVYLCASSSLSGGDSYEQYFGPGTRLTVT.

There are many counts of this clonotype. The chain uses TRBV20-1 and TRBJ2-1, with D possibly TRBD2 on 5 matching bases. With 1 base removed from V and 6 bases from J, the gap between germline ends came to 13 bases. The CDR3 loop spans 14 amino acids. Germline CDR1 reads DFQATT; CDR2 reads SNEGSKA (reference sequence). CDR3 in amino acids: CSARVARAGNEQFF. The CDR3 bases are TGCAGTGCTAGAGTCGCGCGGGCGGGCAATGAGCAGTTCTTC.

This clonotype appeared many times. An end of the junction does not agree with germline; a read error may underlie this. J is TRBJ2-6 and V is TRBV30; no clear D gene. The CDR3 spans 14 residues. CDR1 GTSNPN and CDR2 SVGIG come from the germline V gene (reference sequence). DNA of the CDR3: TGTGCTTGCGGAGCGTTATCTGAGGCCAACGTCCTGACTTTC. Translating gives CACGALSEANVLTF.

This clonotype has a count of ten or more. V and J are TRBV7-2 and TRBJ1-5; TRBD1 matches at 7 bases. The CDR3 is 15 amino acids. V was clipped by 1 base and J by 5 bases; unmatched bases: 5. Germline-derived CDR1 and CDR2 are SGHTA and FQGNSA. CDR3 residues: CASSLGRQGHQPQHF. The DNA of the CDR3 is TGTGCCAGCAGCTTAGGCAGACAGGGCCATCAGCCCCAGCATTTT.

The sample holds a few counts of this clonotype. A much larger clone lies one base from this, so it may be a read error. The chain has TRBV7-2 and TRBJ1-6, with D possibly being TRBD1 (6 bases). The CDR3 runs 15 residues. Germline-derived CDR1 and CDR2 are SGHTA and FQGNSA. The CDR3 here is CASSLDRGADSPPHF. The CDR3 DNA reads TGTGCCAGCAGCTTAGACCGGGGGGCGGATTCACCCCCCCACTTT.

The chain links TRBV7-3 to TRBJ2-3; D gene unclear. The ends were cut back, 4 bases at V and 3 bases at J, with 8 bases in the middle. Germline V gives CDR1 SGHTA, CDR2 FQGTGA. The CDR3 loop spans 13 amino acids. Written as DNA, the CDR3 is TGTGCCAGCAGCTCACGGATAACAGATACGCAGTATTTT. Translated: CASSSRITDTQYF.

With regard to this clonotype: A much larger clone is a single base away; this may be a read error. The V call is TRBV4-3, the J call TRBJ2-3, with D tentatively TRBD2 (7 bases). This CDR3 comprises 15 residues. Germline values: CDR1 LGHNA, CDR2 YSLEER. Deletions cut 4 bases from V and 2 bases from J, with 13 bases between. The CDR3 loop is CASSRGGLDTDTQYF. CDR3 DNA: TGCGCCAGCAGCCGGGGGGGGCTCGACACAGATACGCAGTATTTT.